Presented here are 4 T cell receptor beta chains from one specimen sequenced in a study of blood T cell repertoires in COVID-19. Sequencing was performed with immunoSEQ multiplex PCR; in TCRdb, only in-frame clones are kept and a portion is missing. The sample gives approximately 200,000 clones, around nine tenths of which show up once; about 4% is in the top ten. Sequenced input: PBMCs or T cells enriched from blood (not recorded which). The receptors derive from a woman aged 25 to 45 who had been exposed to COVID-19.

The gene calls are TRBV6-1 and TRBJ2-2; 10 nucleotides line up with TRBD2. The CDR3 spans 16 residues. Germline lookup yields CDR1 MNHNS and CDR2 SASEGT. With 3 bases clipped from V and 4 bases from J, the junction kept 5 bases outside the gene matches. In DNA form, the CDR3 reads TGTGCCAGCAGTGAGGTAGCGGGGGGCCTCACCGGGGAGCTGTTTTTT. This sequence encodes CASSEVAGGLTGELFF.

The gene calls are TRBV5-4 and TRBJ1-5; maybe TRBD1 (6 bases). The germline V and J ends were trimmed by 0 bases and 6 bases, with 7 bases remaining between them. The CDR3 totals 13 residues. The germline V gene has CDR1 SGHNT and CDR2 YYREEE (reference sequence). The CDR3 sequence: CASSLGGGQPQHF. CDR3 nucleotide sequence: TGTGCCAGCAGCTTGGGAGGGGGTCAGCCCCAGCATTTT.

J is TRBJ1-2 and V is TRBV5-1, with TRBD1 identical over 9 bases. The ends lost 0 bases at V and 8 bases at J; junction bases unmatched: 17. The germline V gene has CDR1 SGHRS and CDR2 YFSETQ. The CDR3 is 18 amino acids. The CDR3: CASSLGGPPGTGSGGYTF. The CDR3 DNA sequence: TGCGCCAGCAGCTTGGGTGGCCCCCCCGGGACAGGGTCGGGGGGCTACACCTTC.

V and J are TRBV6-5 and TRBJ2-1; no firm D call. Germline lookup yields CDR1 MNHEY and CDR2 SVGAGI. Trimming took 7 bases from V and 6 from J, leaving 13 bases between them. CDR3 length equals 13 residues. The CDR3: CASIRAGSNEQFF. The CDR3 DNA follows: TGTGCCAGCATTCGAGCAGGATCCAATGAGCAGTTCTTC.